The table lists the clone carrying this TCR beta chain with many counts. Its antigen is unidentified. Looked up from germline, CDR1 is MNHNS and CDR2 is SASEGT. The CDR3 consists of 16 residues. With 6 bases clipped from V and 10 bases from J, the junction kept 16 bases outside the gene matches. These data originate in a study of response to subunit inactivated influenza vaccine. General study results and limits: The study's authors posited that every seasonal influenza vaccination enlists few new T cells.

TCRdb reanalysed the RT-PCR reads using MiXCR and keeps one entry per CDR3 protein. The sample holds about 780,000 distinct CDR3 sequences, about a fifth seen once. Sample: PBMCs from blood, taken 5 to 6 days after vaccination. The chain uses TRBV6-1 and TRBJ2-1; 9 bases agree with TRBD2. The TCR originated in a man aged 45-60 years who received an inactivated influenza vaccine. The CDR3 bases are TGTGCCAGCAGACTCCTGCCTAGCGGGGCCTATGGCGAGCAGTTCTTC. It is translated as CASRLLPSGAYGEQFF.